This passage covers 11 T cell receptor beta chains from one sample sequenced in a study of cytomegalovirus exposure and HLA in healthy donors. 60 Vbeta and 13 Jbeta primers were used in PCR. Assay: immunoSEQ multiplex PCR; the TCRdb copy retains only in-frame clones and omits some. The table has some 100,000 clones, around 80% seen once. Sequencing used PBMCs. These receptors originate from a female donor in good health and CMV-seropositive.

Worth noting for this clone: As the CDR3 is not closed by the conserved phenylalanine or tryptophan, this likely results from a read error. J is TRBJ1-1 and V is TRBV7-2; D unclear. The length of the CDR3 is 13 residues. Germline V gene lookup returns CDR1 SGHTA and CDR2 FQGNSA. Between the trimmed V and J ends, which lost 5 bases and 1 base, there was a span of 8 bases. Written as DNA, the CDR3 is TGTGCCAGCAGCCGCCAAGCGAACACTGAAGCTTTCCTT. Amino acids: CASSRQANTEAFL.

As concerns this clone: One junction end disagrees with the germline gene, perhaps due to a read error. Other DNA sequences in the same sample also yield this CDR3. This chain joins TRBV7-2 and TRBJ1-6; 8 bases match TRBD1. The germline V gene has CDR1 SGHTA and CDR2 FQGNSA. This CDR3 contains 17 residues. The CDR3 region has the DNA TGTGCTAGCAGCTTAGTTCGTACAGGGGGAAGTAATTCACCCCTCCACTTT. Residues: CASSLVRTGGSNSPLHF.

The chain combines TRBV2 with TRBJ2-7; tentatively, D is TRBD2 (6 bases). Germline CDR1 is SNHLY and CDR2 is FYNNEI. V was trimmed by 9 bases and J by 0 bases, leaving 18 bases between them. The CDR3 totals 15 residues. The CDR3 protein is CASRSWAGSSYEQYF. The DNA of the CDR3 is TGTGCCAGTCGTTCCTGGGCCGGGAGCTCCTACGAGCAGTACTTC.

Concerning this clone: The germline gene is not matched at one end of the junction; a read error may be the cause. This chain connects TRBV9 to TRBJ2-6, with TRBD2 matching 8 bases. Germline V gives CDR1 SGDLS, CDR2 YYNGEE. This CDR3 is 16 amino acids long. The CDR3 sequence is CASSREGFSGANGLTF. The CDR3 region has the DNA TGTGCCAGCAGCCGGGAGGGGTTCTCTGGGGCCAACGGCCTGACTTTC.

The rearrangement joins TRBV4-1 to TRBJ2-3; 11 positions agree with TRBD2. Germline V lookup: CDR1 MGHRA, CDR2 YSYEKL. V was clipped by 1 base and J by 6 bases; unmatched bases: 12. The CDR3 consists of 18 residues. The CDR3 region has the DNA TGCGCCAGCAGCCAAGGGGGTCTCCGGGCTAGCGGGGGGGATACGCAGTATTTT. It yields the protein CASSQGGLRASGGDTQYF.

V and J are TRBV6-6 and TRBJ1-1; maybe TRBD1 (6 bases). Germline V gene data show CDR1 as MNHNY and CDR2 as SVGAGI (reference sequence). V shed 2 bases and J shed 3 bases, with 10 bases lying between them. The CDR3 runs 14 residues. CDR3 DNA: TGTGCCAGCAGTTACAGCAGGGGTCACACTGAAGCTTTCTTT. Protein product: CASSYSRGHTEAFF.

V is TRBV6-6 and J is TRBJ2-7; 12 bases fit TRBD2. In germline, CDR1 is MNHNY, CDR2 SVGAGI (reference sequence). The CDR3 is 16 residues long. The J segment lost 5 bases and the V segment lost 0 bases, leaving 5 bases of the junction unmatched. CDR3 nucleotides: TGTGCCAGCAGTTACTCGCTAGCGGGAGGGCGTAACGAGCAGTACTTC. Protein sequence: CASSYSLAGGRNEQYF.

V is TRBV19 and J is TRBJ1-2, with unresolved D. The ends were cut back, 3 bases at V and 3 bases at J, with 11 bases in the middle. The CDR3 has 14 amino acids. CDR1 is LNHDA, CDR2 SQIVND, per germline (reference sequence). Written as DNA, the CDR3 is TGTGCCAGTAGTATGGGGAGGACCGACTATGGCTACACCTTC. Its translation is CASSMGRTDYGYTF.

Note on this clone: The junction and the germline gene differ at one end; a read error may be behind it. The chain links TRBV7-9 to TRBJ2-2; the match to TRBD2 covers 16 bases. Germline V gene sequence: CDR1 SEHNR, CDR2 FQNEAQ (reference sequence). The CDR3 is 18 amino acids. DNA of the CDR3: TGTTCCAGCAGCTCCCGGGGACTAGCGGGGGGGCTCACCGGGGAGCTGTTTTTT. Protein product: CSSSSRGLAGGLTGELFF.

This clone was recorded a few times. V and J are TRBV7-2 and TRBJ1-4; D might be TRBD1 (5 bases). This CDR3 has 14 amino acids. CDR1 is SGHTA, CDR2 FQGNSA, per germline. V was shortened by 5 bases and J by 8 bases, with 15 bases between the two germline ends. CDR3 in amino acids: CASSPGVPGEKLFF. DNA of the CDR3: TGTGCCAGCAGCCCGGGGGTTCCGGGGGAAAAACTGTTTTTT.

V gene TRBV6-6 combines with J gene TRBJ2-5; weak D call: TRBD2 (5 bases). This CDR3 has 15 amino acids. V was clipped by 6 bases and J by 4 bases, with 18 bases between them. Germline loops: CDR1 MNHNY, CDR2 SVGAGI (reference sequence). CDR3 residues: CASRAVASSVETQYF. CDR3 nucleotide sequence: TGTGCCAGCAGGGCTGTAGCGTCGAGCGTAGAGACCCAGTACTTC.